The rows below give T cell receptor beta chains drawn from one sample of a study of blood T cell repertoires in COVID-19. TCRdb keeps only in-frame clones here, not all; method: immunoSEQ multiplex PCR. The sample includes hundreds of thousands of clones, 87% of them seen just once. Material: peripheral blood. The receptors come from a woman aged 45-65 years with COVID-19, enrolled during active disease. Each CDR3 is given with its conserved first and last residue. Fields, in order: D gene, clone size, V gene, J gene, CDR3 protein, CDR3 DNA. A D gene is named only where the DNA matches it firmly. A clone size is listed for some rows: how often the clone was seen (once, few, many), or a class if it is expanded.

TRBD1,-,TRBV7-9,TRBJ1-3,CASSPDRVSGNTIYF,TGTGCCAGCAGCCCAGACAGGGTTTCTGGAAACACCATATATTTT
TRBD1,few,TRBV4-2,TRBJ2-6,CASSQLTGAGANVLTF,TGTGCCAGCAGCCAGCTTACAGGGGCTGGGGCCAACGTCCTGACTTTC
-,-,TRBV4-3,TRBJ2-7,CASSQDFGDEQYF,TGCGCCAGCAGCCAAGATTTTGGAGACGAGCAGTACTTC
-,-,TRBV30,TRBJ1-3,CAWMGAGGNTIYF,TGTGCCTGGATGGGGGCGGGTGGAAACACCATATATTTT
-,-,TRBV5-1,TRBJ1-4,CASSTGQPNEKLFF,TGCGCCAGCAGCACAGGACAGCCTAATGAAAAACTGTTTTTT
TRBD2,once,TRBV3-1/TRBV3-2,TRBJ2-1,CASSHLTSGATYNEQFF,TGTGCCAGCAGCCACCTGACTAGCGGGGCTACCTACAATGAGCAGTTCTTC
-,-,TRBV6-5,TRBJ2-1,CASSYFEYNEQFF,TGTGCCAGCAGTTACTTCGAGTACAATGAGCAGTTCTTC
TRBD1,-,TRBV4-3,TRBJ1-2,CASSQDLIGQGSGYTF,TGCGCCAGCAGCCAAGATTTGATCGGACAGGGTAGTGGCTACACCTTC
-,once,TRBV6-2/TRBV6-3,TRBJ1-1,CASSYGGGMNTEAFF,TGTGCCAGCAGTTACGGGGGCGGTATGAACACTGAAGCTTTCTTT
TRBD2,-,TRBV30,TRBJ2-1,CAWNTGTSGSYEQFF,TGTGCCTGGAACACCGGGACTAGCGGGAGCTATGAGCAGTTCTTC
TRBD1,-,TRBV3-1/TRBV3-2,TRBJ1-2,CASSQDFAGGIGNYGYTF,TGTGCCAGCAGCCAAGATTTCGCAGGGGGGATTGGGAACTATGGCTACACCTTC
TRBD1,-,TRBV5-1,TRBJ1-2,CASSFGTVGTGYTF,TGCGCCAGCAGCTTTGGGACAGTGGGAACGGGCTACACCTTC
-,-,TRBV18,TRBJ1-2,CASSPAGRFYGYTF,TGTGCCAGCTCACCAGCAGGGCGTTTCTATGGCTACACCTTC
-,-,TRBV30,TRBJ2-2,CAWSRTNTGELFF,TGTGCCTGGAGCCGTACGAACACCGGGGAGCTGTTTTTT
TRBD2,-,TRBV2,TRBJ2-3,CASSTLTSGRVKFADTQYF,TGTGCCAGCAGTACCCTGACTAGCGGGCGAGTTAAATTCGCAGATACGCAGTATTTT
TRBD1,-,TRBV5-1,TRBJ1-2,CASSFGQANPYGYTF,TGCGCCAGCAGCTTCGGACAGGCTAACCCTTATGGCTACACCTTC
TRBD1,-,TRBV7-2,TRBJ2-7,CASSFRGQGAHEQYF,TGTGCCAGCAGCTTTAGGGGACAGGGGGCCCACGAGCAGTACTTC
-,-,TRBV30,TRBJ2-2,CAWSVSLLAALRGGELFF,TGTGCCTGGAGTGTCTCCCTTCTAGCGGCACTAAGGGGGGGGGAGCTGTTTTTT
-,-,TRBV6-1,TRBJ1-2,CASSDPYGGVPLYGYTF,TGTGCCAGCAGTGACCCTTACGGGGGAGTCCCACTCTATGGCTACACCTTC
-,-,TRBV6-2/TRBV6-3,TRBJ2-1,CASSPYNEQFF,TGTGCCAGCAGTCCGTACAATGAGCAGTTCTTC
TRBD1,-,TRBV5-5,TRBJ2-1,CASSYPGQGINEQFF,TGTGCCAGCAGCTATCCGGGACAGGGGATTAATGAGCAGTTCTTC
TRBD2,-,TRBV27,TRBJ2-7,CASRLSGSSYYEQYF,TGTGCCAGCAGGCTAAGCGGGAGTTCATATTACGAGCAGTACTTC
TRBD2,-,TRBV7-6,TRBJ2-2,CASSSRTSGVTGELFF,TGTGCCAGCAGCTCCCGGACTAGCGGAGTCACCGGGGAGCTGTTTTTT
-,-,TRBV7-9,TRBJ1-2,CASSLVGQTHGYTF,TGTGCCAGCAGCTTAGTCGGACAGACCCATGGCTACACCTTC
TRBD2,-,TRBV6-5,TRBJ2-3,CASVKRTSLADTQYF,TGTGCCAGCGTTAAAAGGACTAGTTTGGCAGATACGCAGTATTTT
TRBD1,-,TRBV28,TRBJ1-5,CASTRQGANQPQHF,TGTGCCAGCACCCGACAGGGTGCCAATCAGCCCCAGCATTTT
TRBD1,few,TRBV19,TRBJ1-1,CASSTGQMNTEAFF,TGTGCCAGTAGTACGGGACAGATGAACACTGAAGCTTTCTTT
TRBD1,-,TRBV29-1,TRBJ1-4,CSVAGTGNEKLFF,TGCAGCGTCGCCGGGACAGGGAATGAAAAACTGTTTTTT
TRBD2,-,TRBV6-6,TRBJ2-7,CASSLTSGSFSEQYF,TGTGCCAGCAGCTTGACTAGCGGGAGTTTCAGCGAGCAGTACTTC
-,-,TRBV4-1,TRBJ1-3,CASSQDFSLDRAFGSGNTIYF,TGCGCCAGCAGCCAAGATTTTAGCTTAGACAGAGCCTTTGGTTCCGGAAACACCATATATTTT
-,-,TRBV9,TRBJ2-7,CASSPVGGFGTYEQYF,TGTGCCAGCAGCCCCGTGGGGGGTTTTGGGACCTACGAGCAGTACTTC
-,-,TRBV5-1,TRBJ2-5,CASSYGIGRETQYF,TGCGCCAGCAGCTACGGGATAGGCCGAGAGACCCAGTACTTC
-,-,TRBV21-1,TRBJ2-1,CASRPTSGRFSYNEQFF,TGTGCCAGCAGGCCCACTAGCGGGAGGTTCTCCTACAATGAGCAGTTCTTC
-,few,TRBV5-8,TRBJ1-5,CASRGTRNNQPQHF,TGTGCCAGCCGGGGGACCAGGAACAATCAGCCCCAGCATTTT
TRBD2,-,TRBV3-1/TRBV3-2,TRBJ2-1,CASSQGSRLAGVLNEQFF,TGTGCCAGCAGCCAAGGCTCCAGACTAGCGGGAGTGTTAAATGAGCAGTTCTTC
TRBD1,few,TRBV19,TRBJ1-2,CASSPQGPRGYTF,TGTGCCAGTAGTCCACAGGGGCCGCGGGGCTACACCTTC
TRBD1,once,TRBV6-1,TRBJ2-2,CASSEGQGVSPGELFF,TGTGCCAGCAGTGAGGGACAGGGGGTTTCGCCCGGGGAGCTGTTTTTT
TRBD1,-,TRBV25-1,TRBJ1-2,CASSGTGGNYGYTF,TGTGCCAGCAGTGGGACAGGGGGCAACTATGGCTACACCTTC
-,-,TRBV5-4,TRBJ2-4,CASSSTGRAKNIQYF,TGTGCCAGCAGCTCGACAGGGAGGGCCAAAAACATTCAGTACTTC
TRBD1,few,TRBV14,TRBJ1-1,CASSQSSGQGAYTEAFF,TGTGCCAGCAGCCAGTCCTCCGGACAGGGGGCTTACACTGAAGCTTTCTTT
TRBD2,-,TRBV18,TRBJ2-1,CASSKLAGSYNEQFF,TGTGCCAGCTCAAAACTAGCGGGATCCTACAATGAGCAGTTCTTC
TRBD2,-,TRBV5-1,TRBJ2-7,CASSSGGGGGYEQYF,TGCGCCAGCAGCTCCGGCGGGGGAGGCGGATACGAGCAGTACTTC
TRBD1,once,TRBV27,TRBJ2-5,CASSFPPTYTQGAETQYF,TGTGCCAGCAGTTTCCCACCCACATATACACAGGGGGCTGAGACCCAGTACTTC
TRBD1,few,TRBV7-2,TRBJ1-6,CASSPRQGVGSPLHF,TGTGCCAGCAGCCCTCGACAGGGCGTTGGTTCACCCCTCCACTTT
TRBD1,-,TRBV6-5,TRBJ1-6,CASSSLQGYNSPLHF,TGTGCCAGCAGTTCCCTACAGGGGTATAATTCACCCCTCCACTTT
TRBD2,-,TRBV29-1,TRBJ2-1,CSVEPTSGRQVIDEQFF,TGCAGCGTTGAACCGACTAGCGGGAGGCAGGTTATCGATGAGCAGTTCTTC
-,-,TRBV6-5,TRBJ2-7,CASGRYEQYF,TGTGCCAGCGGGCGCTACGAGCAGTACTTC
-,-,TRBV18,TRBJ2-7,CASSPSLAGPYF,TGTGCCAGCTCACCAAGTCTGGCAGGCCCGTACTTC
TRBD1,-,TRBV24-1,TRBJ2-3,CATSVFLGQGVTDTQYF,TGTGCCACCAGTGTGTTCCTGGGACAGGGTGTGACAGATACGCAGTATTTT
-,-,TRBV29-1,TRBJ2-2,CSALLPLYTGELFF,TGCAGCGCACTGTTGCCCCTTTACACCGGGGAGCTGTTTTTT
TRBD2,-,TRBV5-1,TRBJ2-5,CASSFSGGQETQYF,TGCGCCAGCAGCTTCTCGGGGGGCCAAGAGACCCAGTACTTC
TRBD1,-,TRBV11-2,TRBJ2-2,CASSSGAGTGTTGELFF,TGTGCCAGCAGCTCAGGGGCCGGGACAGGGACCACCGGGGAGCTGTTTTTT
TRBD1,-,TRBV24-1,TRBJ1-1,CATSDSGQGAFF,TGTGCCACCAGTGACTCGGGACAGGGTGCTTTCTTT
TRBD1,-,TRBV18,TRBJ2-3,CASSRDSSTDTQYF,TGTGCCAGCTCACGGGACAGTAGCACAGATACGCAGTATTTT
-,-,TRBV19,TRBJ2-7,CASSIVPQGSEQYF,TGTGCCAGTAGTATAGTGCCCCAGGGCAGTGAGCAGTACTTC
TRBD1,-,TRBV25-1,TRBJ1-6,CASSGGTGKSKSPLHF,TGTGCCAGCAGTGGAGGGACAGGGAAGAGTAAATCACCCCTCCACTTT